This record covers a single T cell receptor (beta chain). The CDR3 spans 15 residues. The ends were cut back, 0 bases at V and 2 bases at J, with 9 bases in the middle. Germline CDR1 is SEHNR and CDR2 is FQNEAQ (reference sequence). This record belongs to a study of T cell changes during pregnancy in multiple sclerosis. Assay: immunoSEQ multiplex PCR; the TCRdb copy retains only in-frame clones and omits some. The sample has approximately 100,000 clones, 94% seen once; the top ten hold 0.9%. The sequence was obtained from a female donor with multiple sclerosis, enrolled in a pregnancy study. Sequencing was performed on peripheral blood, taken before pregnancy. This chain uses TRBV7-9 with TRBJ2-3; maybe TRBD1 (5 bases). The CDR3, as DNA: TGTGCCAGCAGCTTAGCCAGACAGTCCACAGATACGCAGTATTTT. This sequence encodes CASSLARQSTDTQYF.